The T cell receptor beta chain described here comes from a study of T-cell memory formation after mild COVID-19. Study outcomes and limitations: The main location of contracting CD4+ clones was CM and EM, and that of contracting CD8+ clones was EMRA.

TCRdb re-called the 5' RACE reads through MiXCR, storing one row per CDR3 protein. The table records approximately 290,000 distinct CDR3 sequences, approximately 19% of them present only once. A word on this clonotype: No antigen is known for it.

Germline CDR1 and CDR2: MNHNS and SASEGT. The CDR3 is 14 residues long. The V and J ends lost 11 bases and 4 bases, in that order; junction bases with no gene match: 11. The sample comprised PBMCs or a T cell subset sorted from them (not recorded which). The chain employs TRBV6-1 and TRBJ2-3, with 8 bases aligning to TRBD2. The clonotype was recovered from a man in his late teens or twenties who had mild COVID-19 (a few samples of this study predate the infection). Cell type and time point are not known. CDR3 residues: CAGARGGNSDTQYF. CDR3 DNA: TGTGCCGGAGCTCGGGGGGGGAATTCAGATACGCAGTATTTT.